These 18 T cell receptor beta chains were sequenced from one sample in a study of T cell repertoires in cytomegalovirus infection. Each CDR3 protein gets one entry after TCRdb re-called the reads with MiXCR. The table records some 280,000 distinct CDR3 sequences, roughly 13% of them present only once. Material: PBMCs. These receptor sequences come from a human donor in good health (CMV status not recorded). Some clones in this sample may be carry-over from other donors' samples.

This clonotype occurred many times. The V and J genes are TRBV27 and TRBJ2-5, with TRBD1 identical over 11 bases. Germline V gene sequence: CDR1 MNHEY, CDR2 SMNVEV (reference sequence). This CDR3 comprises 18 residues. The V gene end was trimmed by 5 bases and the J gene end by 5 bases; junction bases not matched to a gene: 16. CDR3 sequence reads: CASSAKSGTGGNRETQYF. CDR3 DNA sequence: TGTGCCAGCAGTGCAAAAAGCGGGACAGGGGGGAATAGGGAGACCCAGTACTTC.

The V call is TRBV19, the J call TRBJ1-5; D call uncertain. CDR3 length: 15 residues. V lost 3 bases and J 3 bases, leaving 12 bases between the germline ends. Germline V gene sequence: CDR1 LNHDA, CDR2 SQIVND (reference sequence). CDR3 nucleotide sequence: TGTGCCAGTAGTATCGAGCTAACTATCAATCAGCCCCAGCATTTT. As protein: CASSIELTINQPQHF.

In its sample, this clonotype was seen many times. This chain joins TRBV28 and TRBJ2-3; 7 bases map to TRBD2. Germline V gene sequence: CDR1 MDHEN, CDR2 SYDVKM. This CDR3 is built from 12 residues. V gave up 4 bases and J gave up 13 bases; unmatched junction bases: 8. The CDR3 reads CASSSLGGLKYF. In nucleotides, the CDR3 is TGTGCCAGCAGTTCACTGGGGGGGTTGAAGTATTTT.

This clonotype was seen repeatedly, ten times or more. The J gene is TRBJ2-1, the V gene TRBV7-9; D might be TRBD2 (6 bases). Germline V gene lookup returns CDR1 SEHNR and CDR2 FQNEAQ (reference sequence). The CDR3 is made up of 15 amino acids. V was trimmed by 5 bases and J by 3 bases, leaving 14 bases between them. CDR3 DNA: TGTGCCAGCAGCCCGACCGCGGGAAACTACAATGAGCAGTTCTTC. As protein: CASSPTAGNYNEQFF.

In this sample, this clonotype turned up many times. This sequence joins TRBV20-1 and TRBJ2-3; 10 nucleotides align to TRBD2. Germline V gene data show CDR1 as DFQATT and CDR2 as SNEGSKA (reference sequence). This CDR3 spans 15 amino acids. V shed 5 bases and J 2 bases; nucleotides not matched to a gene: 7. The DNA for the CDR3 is TGCAGTGCTCCTCCCGGGACTAGCGACACAGATACGCAGTATTTT. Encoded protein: CSAPPGTSDTDTQYF.

CDR3 nucleotides: TGTGCCAGTAGTATAGTAAAGGGGACTAACACCGGGGAGCTGTTTTTT. The encoded protein is CASSIVKGTNTGELFF. This sequence joins TRBV19 and TRBJ2-2, with a possible D match to TRBD2 (6 bases). The CDR3 length is 16 residues. V lost 1 base, J lost 2 bases, and 11 bases lay in between. Germline V gives CDR1 LNHDA, CDR2 SQIVND (reference sequence).

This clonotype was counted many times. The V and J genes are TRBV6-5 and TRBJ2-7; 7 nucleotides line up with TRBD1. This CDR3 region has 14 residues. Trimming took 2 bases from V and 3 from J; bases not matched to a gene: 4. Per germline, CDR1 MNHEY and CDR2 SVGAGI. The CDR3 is CASSYRTGGYEQYF. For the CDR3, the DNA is TGTGCCAGCAGTTACAGGACAGGAGGCTACGAGCAGTACTTC.

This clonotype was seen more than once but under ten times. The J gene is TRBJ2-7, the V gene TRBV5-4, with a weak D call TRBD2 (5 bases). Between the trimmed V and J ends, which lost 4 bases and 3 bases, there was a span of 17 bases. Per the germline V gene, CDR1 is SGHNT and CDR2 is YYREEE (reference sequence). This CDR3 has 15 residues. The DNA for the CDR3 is TGTGCCAGCAGCCTTCGAGGGTCCCCCCACTACGAGCAGTACTTC. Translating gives CASSLRGSPHYEQYF.

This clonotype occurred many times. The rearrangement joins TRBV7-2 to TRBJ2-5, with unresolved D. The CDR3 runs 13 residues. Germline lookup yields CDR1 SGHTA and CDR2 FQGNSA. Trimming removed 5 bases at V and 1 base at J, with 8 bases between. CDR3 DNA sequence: TGTGCCAGCAGCCTGATAATCCAAGAGACCCAGTACTTC. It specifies CASSLIIQETQYF.

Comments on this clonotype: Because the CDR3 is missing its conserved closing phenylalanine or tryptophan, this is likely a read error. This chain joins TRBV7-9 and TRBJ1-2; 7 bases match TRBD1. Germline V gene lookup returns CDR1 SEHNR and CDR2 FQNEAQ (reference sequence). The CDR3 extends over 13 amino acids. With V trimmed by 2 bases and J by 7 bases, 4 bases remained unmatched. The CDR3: CASSLKGAGGYTI. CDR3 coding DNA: TGTGCCAGCAGCTTAAAGGGGGCCGGTGGCTACACCATC.

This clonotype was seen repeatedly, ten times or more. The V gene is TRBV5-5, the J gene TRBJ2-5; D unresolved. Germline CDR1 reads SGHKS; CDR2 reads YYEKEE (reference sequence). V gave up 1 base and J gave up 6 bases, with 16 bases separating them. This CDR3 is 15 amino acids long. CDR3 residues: CASSLMSGVGKTQYF. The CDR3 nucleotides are TGTGCCAGCAGCTTGATGTCAGGTGTTGGGAAGACCCAGTACTTC.

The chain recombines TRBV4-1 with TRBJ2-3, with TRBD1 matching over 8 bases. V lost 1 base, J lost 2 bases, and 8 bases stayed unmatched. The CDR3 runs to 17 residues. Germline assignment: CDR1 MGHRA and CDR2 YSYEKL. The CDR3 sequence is CASSQADRGLTTDTQYF. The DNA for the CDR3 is TGCGCCAGCAGCCAAGCTGACAGGGGCCTGACCACAGATACGCAGTATTTT.

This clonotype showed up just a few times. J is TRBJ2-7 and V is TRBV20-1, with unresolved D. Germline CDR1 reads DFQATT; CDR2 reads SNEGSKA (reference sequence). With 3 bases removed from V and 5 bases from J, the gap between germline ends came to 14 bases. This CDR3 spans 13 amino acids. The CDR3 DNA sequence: TGCAGTGCTAGGACCGACACGACCCACGAGCAGTACTTC. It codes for CSARTDTTHEQYF.

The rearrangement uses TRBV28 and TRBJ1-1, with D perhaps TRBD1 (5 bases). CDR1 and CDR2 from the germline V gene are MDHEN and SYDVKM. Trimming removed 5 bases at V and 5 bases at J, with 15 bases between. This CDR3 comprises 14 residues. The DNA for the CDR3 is TGTGCCAGCAGTACCCAGGGAGGAGGTACTGAAGCTTTCTTT. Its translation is CASSTQGGGTEAFF.

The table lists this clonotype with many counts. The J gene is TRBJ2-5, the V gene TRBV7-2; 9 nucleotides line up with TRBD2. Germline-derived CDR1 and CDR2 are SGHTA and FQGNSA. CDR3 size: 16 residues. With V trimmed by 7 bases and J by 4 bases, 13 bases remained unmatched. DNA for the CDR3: TGTGCCAGCACCGCCGTCGGTCAAGCGGGAGGAGAGACCCAGTACTTC. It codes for CASTAVGQAGGETQYF.

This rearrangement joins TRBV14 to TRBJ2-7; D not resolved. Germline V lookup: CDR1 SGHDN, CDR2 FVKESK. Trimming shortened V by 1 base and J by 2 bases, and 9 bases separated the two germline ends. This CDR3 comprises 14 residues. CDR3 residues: CASSQGLGPYEQYF. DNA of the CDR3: TGTGCCAGCAGCCAAGGGCTGGGCCCCTACGAGCAGTACTTC.

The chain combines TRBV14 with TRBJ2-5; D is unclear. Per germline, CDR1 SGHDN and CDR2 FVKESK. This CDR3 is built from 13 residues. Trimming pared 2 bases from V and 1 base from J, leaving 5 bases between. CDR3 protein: CASSQHLQETQYF. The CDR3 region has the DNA TGTGCCAGCAGCCAACATCTCCAAGAGACCCAGTACTTC.

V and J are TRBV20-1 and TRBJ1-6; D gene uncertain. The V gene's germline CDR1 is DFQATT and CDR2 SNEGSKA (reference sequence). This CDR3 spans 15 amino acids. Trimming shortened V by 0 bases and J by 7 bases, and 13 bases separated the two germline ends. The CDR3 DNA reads TGCAGTGCTAGAGAAGGTGCAGGCGGAAATTCACCCCTCCACTTT. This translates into CSAREGAGGNSPLHF.